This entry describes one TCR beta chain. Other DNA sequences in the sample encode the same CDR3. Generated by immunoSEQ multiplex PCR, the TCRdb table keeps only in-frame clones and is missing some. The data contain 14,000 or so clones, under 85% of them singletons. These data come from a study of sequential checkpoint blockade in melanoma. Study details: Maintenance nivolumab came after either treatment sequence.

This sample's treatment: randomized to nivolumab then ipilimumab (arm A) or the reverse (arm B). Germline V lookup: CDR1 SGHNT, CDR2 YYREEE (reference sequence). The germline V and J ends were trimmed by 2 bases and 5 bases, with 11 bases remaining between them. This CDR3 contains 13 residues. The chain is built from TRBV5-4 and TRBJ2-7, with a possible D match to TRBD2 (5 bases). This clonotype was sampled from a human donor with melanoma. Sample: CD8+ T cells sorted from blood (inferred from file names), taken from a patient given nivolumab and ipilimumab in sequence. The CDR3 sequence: CASSLRMEDEQYF. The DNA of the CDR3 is TGTGCCAGCAGCTTAAGAATGGAGGACGAGCAGTACTTC.